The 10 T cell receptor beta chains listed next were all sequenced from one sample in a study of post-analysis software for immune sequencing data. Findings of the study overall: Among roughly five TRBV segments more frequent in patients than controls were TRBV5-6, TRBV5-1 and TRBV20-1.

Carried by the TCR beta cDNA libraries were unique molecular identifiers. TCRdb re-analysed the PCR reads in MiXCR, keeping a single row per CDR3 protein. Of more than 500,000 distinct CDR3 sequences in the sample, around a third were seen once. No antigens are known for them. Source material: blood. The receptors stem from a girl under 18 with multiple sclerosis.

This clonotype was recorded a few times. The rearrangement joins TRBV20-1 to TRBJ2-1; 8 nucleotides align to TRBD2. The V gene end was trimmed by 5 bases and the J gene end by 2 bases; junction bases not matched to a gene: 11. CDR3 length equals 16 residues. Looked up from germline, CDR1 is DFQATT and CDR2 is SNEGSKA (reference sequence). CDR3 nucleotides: TGCAGTGCTTCTTACAGCAGCGGGGGAACCTACAATGAGCAGTTCTTC. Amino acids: CSASYSSGGTYNEQFF.

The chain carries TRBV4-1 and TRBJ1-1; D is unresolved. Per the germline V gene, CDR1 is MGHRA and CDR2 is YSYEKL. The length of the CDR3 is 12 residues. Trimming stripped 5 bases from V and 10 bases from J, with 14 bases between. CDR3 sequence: CASSNGGLRAFF. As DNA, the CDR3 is TGCGCCAGCAGCAATGGTGGTCTTCGAGCTTTCTTT.

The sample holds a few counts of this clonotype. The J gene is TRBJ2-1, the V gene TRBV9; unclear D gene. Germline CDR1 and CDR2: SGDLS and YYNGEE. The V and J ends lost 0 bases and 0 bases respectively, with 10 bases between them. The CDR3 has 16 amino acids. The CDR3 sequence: CASSVGLASSYNEQFF. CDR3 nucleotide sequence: TGTGCCAGCAGCGTAGGACTCGCCAGCTCCTACAATGAGCAGTTCTTC. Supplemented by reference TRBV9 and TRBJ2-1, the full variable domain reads DSGVTQTPKHLITATGQRVTLRCSPRSGDLSVYWYQQSLDQGLQFLIQYYNGEERAKGNILERFSAQQFPDLHSELNLSSLELGDSALYFCASSVGLASSYNEQFFGPGTRLTVL.

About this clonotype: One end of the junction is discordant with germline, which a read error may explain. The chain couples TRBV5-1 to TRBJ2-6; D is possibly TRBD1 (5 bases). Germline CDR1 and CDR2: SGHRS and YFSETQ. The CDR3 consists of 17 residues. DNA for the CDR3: TGCGCCAGCAGCGTGGGAAAAGATGACTCTGGGGCCAACGTCCGGACTTTC. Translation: CASSVGKDDSGANVRTF.

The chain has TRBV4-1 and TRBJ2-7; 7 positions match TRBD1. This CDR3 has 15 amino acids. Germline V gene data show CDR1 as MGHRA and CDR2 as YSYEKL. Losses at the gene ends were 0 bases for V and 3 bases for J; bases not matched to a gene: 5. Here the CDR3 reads CASSQDHRGDYEQYF. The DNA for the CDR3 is TGCGCCAGCAGCCAAGACCACAGGGGAGACTACGAGCAGTACTTC.

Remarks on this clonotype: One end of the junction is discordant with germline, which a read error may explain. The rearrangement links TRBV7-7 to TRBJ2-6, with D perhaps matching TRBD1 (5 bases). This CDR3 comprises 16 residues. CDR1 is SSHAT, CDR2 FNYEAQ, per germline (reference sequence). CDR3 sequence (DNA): TGTGCTAGCAGCCCAGAGACAGTCTCTGGGGCCAACGTCCTGACTTTC. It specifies CASSPETVSGANVLTF.

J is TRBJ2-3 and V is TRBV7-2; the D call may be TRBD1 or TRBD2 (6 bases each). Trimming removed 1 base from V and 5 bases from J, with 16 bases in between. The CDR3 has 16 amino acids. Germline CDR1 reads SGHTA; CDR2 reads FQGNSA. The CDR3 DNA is TGTGCCAGCAGCTTAGACCTAGGGGGGCCACTAGATACGCAGTATTTT. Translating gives CASSLDLGGPLDTQYF.

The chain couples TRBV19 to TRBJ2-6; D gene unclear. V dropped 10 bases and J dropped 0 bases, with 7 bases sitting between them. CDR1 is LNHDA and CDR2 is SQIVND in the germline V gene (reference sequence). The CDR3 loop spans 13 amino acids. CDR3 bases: TGTGCCACTAGGAGCTCTGGGGCCAACGTCCTGACTTTC. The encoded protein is CATRSSGANVLTF.

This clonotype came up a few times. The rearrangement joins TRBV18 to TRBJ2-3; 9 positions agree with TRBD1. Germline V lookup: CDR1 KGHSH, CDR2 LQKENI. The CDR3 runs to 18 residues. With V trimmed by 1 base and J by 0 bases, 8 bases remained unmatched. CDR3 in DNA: TGTGCCAGCTCACCACAGCCAGGACAGGGGCCTAGCACAGATACGCAGTATTTT. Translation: CASSPQPGQGPSTDTQYF.

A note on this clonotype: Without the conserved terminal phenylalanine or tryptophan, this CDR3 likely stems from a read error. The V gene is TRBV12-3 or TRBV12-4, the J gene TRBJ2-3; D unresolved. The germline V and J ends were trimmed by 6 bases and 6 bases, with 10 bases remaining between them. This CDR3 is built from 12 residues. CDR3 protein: CASRPGADTQYS. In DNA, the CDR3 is TGTGCCAGCAGACCCGGCGCTGATACGCAGTATTCT.